Listed here are 14 T cell receptor beta chains from one sample, sequenced in a study of CD8+ T cells in alopecia areata. RNA extraction was followed by reverse transcription into cDNA, which acted as the sequencing template. This table comes from immunoSEQ multiplex PCR, and its TCRdb copy is limited to in-frame clones, with some not included. The data contain roughly 250,000 clones, 67% of them singletons. This specimen was CD4+ T cells sorted from blood, taken at week 0. The source of these receptors is a human donor with alopecia areata.

The chain joins TRBV5-1 to TRBJ2-1, with 7 bases that match TRBD1. The length of the CDR3 is 13 residues. V dropped 6 bases and J dropped 4; count of bases not matched to a gene: 4. Germline V gives CDR1 SGHRS, CDR2 YFSETQ. The CDR3 nucleotides are TGCGCCAGCACGGGACAGCTTTACAATGAGCAGTTCTTC. Amino acid sequence: CASTGQLYNEQFF.

The sample holds a few counts of this clone. The chain has TRBV5-4 and TRBJ1-1; perhaps TRBD1 as D (5 bases). CDR3 size: 13 residues. The germline V gene encodes CDR1 SGHNT and CDR2 YYREEE (reference sequence). V lost 0 bases, J lost 7 bases, and 10 bases lay in between. CDR3 sequence reads: CASSLVGRVEAFF. The CDR3 DNA is TGTGCCAGCAGCTTGGTGGGGCGGGTTGAAGCTTTCTTT.

The J gene is TRBJ1-2, the V gene TRBV5-1; the D gene is possibly TRBD1 (6 bases). CDR1 SGHRS and CDR2 YFSETQ come from the germline V gene. V lost 2 bases and J 5 bases, leaving 10 bases between the germline ends. There are 13 residues in the CDR3. CDR3 loop: CASSFRGGYGYTF. For the CDR3, the DNA is TGCGCCAGCAGCTTCAGGGGCGGATATGGCTACACCTTC.

The chain employs TRBV7-3 and TRBJ2-2; perhaps TRBD1 as D (6 bases). V lost 4 bases to trimming and J lost 4 bases, with 10 bases between them. The CDR3 covers 14 residues. Germline V lookup: CDR1 SGHTA, CDR2 FQGTGA. DNA of the CDR3: TGTGCCAGCAGCTATACAGGGCCCACCGGGGAGCTGTTTTTT. Translating it yields CASSYTGPTGELFF.

The V and J genes are TRBV9 and TRBJ2-7; TRBD2 is a possible D gene (6 bases). Looked up from germline, CDR1 is SGDLS and CDR2 is YYNGEE. V shed 0 bases and J shed 2 bases, with 15 bases lying between them. The CDR3 length is 16 residues. This CDR3 is CASSVGVGGKPYEQYF. For the CDR3, the DNA is TGTGCCAGCAGCGTAGGGGTGGGGGGAAAACCCTACGAGCAGTACTTC.

V is TRBV6-5 and J is TRBJ2-5; D gene unclear. Germline lookup yields CDR1 MNHEY and CDR2 SVGAGI. Deletions cut 2 bases from V and 5 bases from J, with 9 bases between. The CDR3 covers 13 residues. CDR3 residues: CASSYGIRETQYF. The CDR3 DNA follows: TGTGCCAGCAGTTACGGGATCCGGGAGACCCAGTACTTC.

The chain joins TRBV4-3 to TRBJ2-3; weak D call: TRBD2 (7 bases). V gave up 4 bases and J gave up 2 bases, with 16 bases separating them. This CDR3 comprises 16 residues. Germline values: CDR1 LGHNA, CDR2 YSLEER. CDR3 sequence: CASSRFEGGLTDTQYF. The CDR3 coding sequence is TGCGCCAGCAGCCGTTTCGAGGGGGGGCTCACAGATACGCAGTATTTT.

J is TRBJ1-5 and V is TRBV7-9; no firm D call. The germline V gene encodes CDR1 SEHNR and CDR2 FQNEAQ (reference sequence). V dropped 7 bases and J dropped 2 bases, with 6 bases sitting between them. CDR3 size: 12 residues. The CDR3 DNA sequence: TGTGCCAGCAACAATGGCAATCAGCCCCAGCATTTT. This sequence encodes CASNNGNQPQHF.

The J gene is TRBJ2-5, the V gene TRBV12-5; D remains ambiguous. Trimming took 5 bases from V and 4 from J, leaving 14 bases between them. Germline CDR1 and CDR2: LGHNT and FRNRAP. This CDR3 contains 14 residues. CDR3 amino acids: CASGLGLSGETQYF. In DNA, the CDR3 is TGTGCTAGTGGTCTAGGCCTGAGTGGAGAGACCCAGTACTTC.

The rearrangement joins TRBV7-9 to TRBJ2-3; D not certain. The CDR3 spans 13 residues. The V end was cut by 5 bases, the J end by 5 bases, with 11 bases between. Looked up from germline, CDR1 is SEHNR and CDR2 is FQNEAQ (reference sequence). The CDR3 sequence is CASSRLEGDTQYF. CDR3 in DNA: TGTGCCAGCAGCCGTCTGGAAGGAGATACGCAGTATTTT.

V is TRBV30 and J is TRBJ2-5; D might be TRBD2 (6 bases). Germline V gives CDR1 GTSNPN, CDR2 SVGIG (reference sequence). The V end lost 5 bases, the J end lost 2 bases, and 12 bases lay between the germline ends. The CDR3 is 13 amino acids. The chain's CDR3 is CAWGGSRQETQYF. The CDR3 coding sequence is TGTGCCTGGGGGGGGAGCCGGCAAGAGACCCAGTACTTC.

J is TRBJ2-7 and V is TRBV29-1; 11 nucleotides align to TRBD1. The CDR3 has 14 amino acids. Trimming removed 7 bases from V and 3 bases from J; junction bases left unmatched: 8. Germline CDR1 SQVTM, CDR2 ANQGSEA. The CDR3 reads CSAGGGTGGYEQYF. The CDR3 DNA reads as TGCAGCGCCGGAGGCGGGACAGGGGGCTACGAGCAGTACTTC.

This clone was counted a few times. This chain connects TRBV4-3 to TRBJ2-2; no clear D. Germline V gene lookup returns CDR1 LGHNA and CDR2 YSLEER. Trimming left V 1 base short and J 2 bases short, with 11 bases between. The CDR3 runs 16 residues. The CDR3 DNA follows: TGCGCCAGCAGCCAAGGCCGGGCAGCAAACACCGGGGAGCTGTTTTTT. It translates to CASSQGRAANTGELFF.

The rearrangement links TRBV6-1 to TRBJ2-7, with no clear D. Trimming removed 7 bases at V and 3 bases at J, with 10 bases between. Germline CDR1 is MNHNS and CDR2 is SASEGT. This CDR3 comprises 12 residues. The CDR3 DNA follows: TGTGCCAGCACCGAGGTGGGCTACGAGCAGTACTTC. It yields the protein CASTEVGYEQYF.